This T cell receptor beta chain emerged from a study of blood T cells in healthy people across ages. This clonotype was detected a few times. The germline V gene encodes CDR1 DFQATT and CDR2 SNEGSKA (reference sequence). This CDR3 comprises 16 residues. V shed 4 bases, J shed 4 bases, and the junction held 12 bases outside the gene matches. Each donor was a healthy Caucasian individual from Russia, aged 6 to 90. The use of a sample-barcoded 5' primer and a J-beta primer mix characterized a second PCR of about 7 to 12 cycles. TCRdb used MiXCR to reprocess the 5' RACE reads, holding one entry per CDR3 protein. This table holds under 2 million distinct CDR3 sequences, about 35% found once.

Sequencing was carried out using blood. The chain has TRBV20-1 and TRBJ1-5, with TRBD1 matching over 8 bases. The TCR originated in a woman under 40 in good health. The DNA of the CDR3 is TGCAGTGCTATAAAGGCGGTACAGGGGGGGAATCAGCCCCAGCATTTT. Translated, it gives CSAIKAVQGGNQPQHF.